This TCR beta chain is drawn from a study of PD-1 blockade in classical Hodgkin lymphoma. Study-wide results and limits: Reasons behind the repertoire differences stay unclear, perhaps disease activity or earlier therapy. Diminished baseline TCR diversity has been reported in newly diagnosed patients relative to healthy donors.

Note on this clone: Its target is not known. The same CDR3 also results from other DNA sequences found in this sample.

Sequencing used immunoSEQ multiplex PCR; TCRdb keeps in-frame clones, though not all of them. Of around 20,000 clones in the sample, about nine tenths were seen once. Per germline, CDR1 SEHNR and CDR2 FQNEAQ (reference sequence). The CDR3 is 15 amino acids. V was cut by 1 base and J by 0 bases, with 7 bases left in between. Brentuximab vedotin exposure varied, and every patient relapsed after autologous stem cell transplantation. V and J are TRBV7-9 and TRBJ1-3, with unresolved D. The source material was peripheral blood mononuclear cells (PBMCs), sampled before the second cycle of nivolumab. The receptor's source is a human donor with classical Hodgkin lymphoma. The CDR3 nucleotides are TGTGCCAGCAGCTTAGAGTCAGGCTCTGGAAACACCATATATTTT. It specifies CASSLESGSGNTIYF.